The source of this T cell receptor (beta chain) is a study of T cell changes during pregnancy in multiple sclerosis. Clones were sequenced by immunoSEQ multiplex PCR, and TCRdb holds only the in-frame ones, with some missing. The data contain tens of thousands of clones, around 89% of them seen just once; the ten biggest clones take up 0.45% to 0.6%. This clone was seen a few times. Trimming left V 4 bases short and J 8 bases short, with 26 bases between. The CDR3 spans 17 residues. The germline CDR1 and CDR2 sequences are SEHNR and FQNEAQ (reference sequence). The receptor was derived from a female donor in good health, enrolled as a control in a pregnancy study. The chain combines TRBV7-9 with TRBJ1-2, with D tentatively TRBD1 (5 bases). The material sequenced was CD4+ T cells from peripheral blood mononuclear cells, taken in the third trimester of pregnancy. Here the CDR3 reads CASSSTVFETLNAGYTF. For the CDR3, the DNA is TGTGCCAGCAGCTCGACAGTATTTGAAACCCTCAACGCCGGCTACACCTTC.